This entry describes one TCR beta chain. What it binds is unknown. This entry comes from a study of CD8+CD57+ T cells in acquired aplastic anemia. Study context: The sorted CD4+ and CD8+ cells yielded an average approximately 3.2 ug of DNA. CD4+ reads averaged about 10.8 million in healthy donors. Overall study results and limits: Levels of CD8+ Simpson's diversity were not significantly distinct in patients versus controls.

The template for TCR beta VDJ and CDR3 sequence profiling was genomic DNA. TCRdb re-called the reads with MiXCR, one entry per CDR3 protein. The data hold tens of thousands of distinct CDR3 sequences, with around 80% observed a single time. The V gene lost 6 bases and the J gene lost 1 base, with 10 bases spanning the gap. The CDR3 length is 13 residues. The sequence was obtained from a human donor in good health, serving as a control. What was sequenced was sorted CD4+, CD8+, or CD8+CD57+ T cells (not recorded which) from PBMCs. The chain links TRBV12-3 or TRBV12-4 to TRBJ2-7; D remains unclear. The CDR3 DNA reads as TGTGCCAGCAGATCCCAGGAATCCTACGAGCAGTACTTC. Translating it yields CASRSQESYEQYF.